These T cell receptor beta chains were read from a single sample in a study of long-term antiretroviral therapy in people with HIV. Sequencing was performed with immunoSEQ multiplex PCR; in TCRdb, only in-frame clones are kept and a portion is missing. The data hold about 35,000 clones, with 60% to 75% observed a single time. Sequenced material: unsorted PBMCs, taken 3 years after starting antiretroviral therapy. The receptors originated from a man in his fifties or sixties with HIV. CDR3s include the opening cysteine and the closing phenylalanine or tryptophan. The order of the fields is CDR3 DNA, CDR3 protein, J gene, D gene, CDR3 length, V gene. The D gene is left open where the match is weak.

TGCGCCAGCAGCTTAGCGTGGACGACCGAGCAGTACTTC,CASSLAWTTEQYF,TRBJ2-7,.,13,TRBV5-1
TGCGCCAGCAGCCAAGTAGGGGTCGACACCGGGGAGCTGTTTTTT,CASSQVGVDTGELFF,TRBJ2-2,.,15,TRBV4-3
TGTGCCAGCAGCTTAGCGAGGGGGGCGTCGGACTATGGCTACACCTTC,CASSLARGASDYGYTF,TRBJ1-2,.,16,TRBV7-9
TGTGCCAGCAGCTTGGCGGCAGAGTTTGACAATGAGCAGTTCTTC,CASSLAAEFDNEQFF,TRBJ2-1,.,15,TRBV5-6
TGTGCCAGCAGCTTGTTTAGCGGGAGGGAGACCCAGTACTTC,CASSLFSGRETQYF,TRBJ2-5,TRBD2,14,TRBV5-5
TGTGCCAGCTCCGAGCAAAAACTAGCGGGAGGGGGCACCGGGGAGCTGTTTTTT,CASSEQKLAGGGTGELFF,TRBJ2-2,TRBD2,18,TRBV7-8
TGTGCCAGCAAGGACGGGTCAGACACCGGGGAGCTGTTTTTT,CASKDGSDTGELFF,TRBJ2-2,.,14,TRBV2
TGTGCCAGCAGCTCGAAGACAGGGACTAATTCACCCCTCCACTTT,CASSSKTGTNSPLHF,TRBJ1-6,TRBD1,15,TRBV7-2
TGTGCCAGCAGTGAACAAGGTGGGCGTAACGAGCAGTACTTC,CASSEQGGRNEQYF,TRBJ2-7,.,14,TRBV6-1
TGTGCCAGCAACCCGATCGGGGGGACAGATACGCAGTATTTT,CASNPIGGTDTQYF,TRBJ2-3,TRBD2,14,TRBV5-4
TGTGCCAGCAGCCTCCGACAGGGAGCTCAGCCCCAGCATTTT,CASSLRQGAQPQHF,TRBJ1-5,TRBD1,14,TRBV6-6
TGTGCCAGCAGTGAATGGCAAGGGAATCAGCCCCAGCATTTT,CASSEWQGNQPQHF,TRBJ1-5,.,14,TRBV6-1
TGTGCCATCCCATGGGTCTCAGGGGGGTCTGAGACCCAGTACTTC,CAIPWVSGGSETQYF,TRBJ2-5,.,15,TRBV19
TGTGCCAGCAGCTTGGCCAACAGGGGGCTACGCGGGGAGCTGTTTTTT,CASSLANRGLRGELFF,TRBJ2-2,TRBD1,16,TRBV5-6